Below are 8 T cell receptor beta chains sequenced from a single sample in a study of T-cell memory formation after mild COVID-19. TCRdb redid the calling of the 5' RACE reads with MiXCR, one entry per CDR3 protein. The table lists 250,000 to 350,000 distinct CDR3 sequences, approximately 19% of them singletons. The source material was PBMCs or a T cell subset sorted from them (not recorded which). The source is a man aged 18 to 35 who had mild COVID-19 (a few samples of this study predate the infection). Cell type and time point are not known.

The rearrangement uses TRBV24-1 and TRBJ2-5; D gene unclear. Trimming left V 2 bases short and J 3 bases short, with 6 bases between. Germline loops: CDR1 KGHDR, CDR2 SFDVKD. This CDR3 has 13 residues. Written as DNA, the CDR3 is TGTGCCACCAGTGATTATGGGGAAGAGACCCAGTACTTC. Protein sequence: CATSDYGEETQYF.

The chain uses TRBV27 and TRBJ2-5; TRBD2 is a possible D gene (5 bases). The length of the CDR3 is 13 residues. CDR1 is MNHEY, CDR2 SMNVEV, per germline (reference sequence). Trimming cost V 7 bases and J 5 bases, with 14 bases left between them. The CDR3 protein is CASTTFGVETQYF. The DNA of the CDR3 is TGTGCCAGCACCACCTTCGGGGTGGAGACCCAGTACTTC.

The CDR3 DNA is TGCAGTGCTAGAGATCTGCAGGGGGGGATCCATTCACCCCTCCACTTT. As protein: CSARDLQGGIHSPLHF. V and J are TRBV20-1 and TRBJ1-6; 7 bases are shared with TRBD1. Germline trimming cut 0 bases from V and 8 bases from J; bases unmatched to any gene: 10. The CDR3 spans 16 residues. Germline CDR1 is DFQATT and CDR2 is SNEGSKA (reference sequence).

Only a few counts were recorded for this clonotype. This sequence joins TRBV12-3 or TRBV12-4 and TRBJ2-1; D not certain. The CDR3 has 12 residues. Trimming removed 4 bases at V and 6 bases at J, with 7 bases between. CDR3 in amino acids: CASSWAPNEQFF. In DNA, the CDR3 is TGTGCCAGCAGTTGGGCGCCCAATGAGCAGTTCTTC.

This chain links TRBV7-9 with TRBJ1-2; 10 nucleotides align to TRBD1. Trimming cost V 2 bases and J 8 bases; bases outside gene matches: 14. Germline CDR1 and CDR2: SEHNR and FQNEAQ (reference sequence). The CDR3 spans 17 residues. CDR3 sequence reads: CASSLTGRDRGGAGYTF. The CDR3 nucleotides read TGTGCCAGCAGCTTAACTGGCCGGGACAGGGGAGGTGCCGGCTACACCTTC. Together with reference TRBV7-9 and TRBJ1-2, the CDR3 gives the full variable domain: DTGVSQNPRHKITKRGQNVTFRCDPISEHNRLYWYRQTLGQGPEFLTYFQNEAQLEKSRLLSDRFSAERPKGSFSTLEIQRTEQGDSAMYLCASSLTGRDRGGAGYTFGSGTRLTVV.

The chain is built from TRBV6-5 and TRBJ2-3, with 9 bases aligning to TRBD2. The V and J ends lost 6 bases and 5 bases, in that order; junction bases with no gene match: 3. There are 13 residues in the CDR3. The germline V gene encodes CDR1 MNHEY and CDR2 SVGAGI. The CDR3 protein is CASRGTSLDTQYF. The CDR3 DNA reads TGTGCCAGCAGGGGGACTAGCTTAGATACGCAGTATTTT.

This clonotype was found a few times. The rearrangement links TRBV7-2 to TRBJ2-5, with 13 nucleotides matching TRBD2. With 8 bases clipped from V and 1 base from J, the junction kept 1 base outside the gene matches. The CDR3 contains 14 residues. Germline CDR1 and CDR2: SGHTA and FQGNSA. CDR3 protein: CASGLAGAQETQYF. The CDR3 DNA sequence: TGTGCCAGCGGACTAGCGGGGGCCCAAGAGACCCAGTACTTC.

V gene TRBV15 combines with J gene TRBJ2-5; 9 bases fit TRBD1. The ends lost 0 bases at V and 2 bases at J; junction bases unmatched: 4. Looked up from germline, CDR1 is LNHNV and CDR2 is YYDKDF (reference sequence). The CDR3 has 16 residues. The CDR3, as DNA: TGTGCCACCAGCAGAGATCCACAGGGGGCACAAGAGACCCAGTACTTC. Encoded protein: CATSRDPQGAQETQYF.